This T cell receptor (beta chain) originates from a study of long-term antiretroviral therapy in people with HIV. Note on this clone: Its antigen is currently unknown.

Study-wide points: The study found narrower CDR3 length ranges in HIV repertoires than in controls. Nothing was known about ART adherence, viral resistance or changes in therapy.

The V and J ends lost 5 bases and 3 bases respectively, with 10 bases between them. Germline V gives CDR1 MNHEY, CDR2 SVGAGI. The CDR3 has 13 amino acids. Treated in the United States were all of the participants with HIV. The assay, immunoSEQ v3.0, was run at survey level. Here immunoSEQ multiplex PCR was the method, and the copy in TCRdb shows in-frame clones only, minus some. The top ten hold roughly 7% of the sample, which has more than 25,000 clones, 88% seen once. The sequence came from a man aged 45-65 years with HIV. This specimen was unsorted PBMCs, taken roughly 5 years before starting antiretroviral therapy. The chain links TRBV6-5 to TRBJ1-2; D is ambiguous. The CDR3 is CASSPLDYYGYTF. As DNA, the CDR3 is TGTGCCAGCAGTCCCCTTGATTACTATGGCTACACCTTC.